The table lists the clone carrying this T cell receptor (beta chain) with many counts. The data stem from a study of T cells in Graves' hyperthyroidism and ophthalmopathy. Template material for amplifying TCR beta CDR3 regions consisted of RNA transcripts. In the first-round RT-PCR of the TCR CDR3, the HTBI primer set was used. A single record per CDR3 protein comes from TCRdb applying MiXCR to the multiplex PCR reads. Here the sample spans about 350,000 distinct CDR3 sequences, around 18% being singletons. Trimming cost V 0 bases and J 8 bases, with 11 bases left between them. CDR3 length equals 14 residues. Per the germline V gene, CDR1 is GTSNPN and CDR2 is SVGIG (reference sequence).

This receptor was taken from a woman aged 40 to 55 with Graves' ophthalmopathy. The chain is built from TRBV30 and TRBJ1-6, with no clear D. Sequenced: blood. In DNA form, the CDR3 reads TGTGCCTGGAGTGTATGGCCCGCTGATTCACCCCTCCACTTT. The encoded protein is CAWSVWPADSPLHF.